This T cell receptor (beta chain) was documented in a study of blood T cells in healthy people across ages. This CDR3 comprises 15 residues. V gave up 0 bases and J gave up 5 bases, with 12 bases separating them. Then a second PCR, running roughly 7 to 12 cycles, was carried out with a sample-barcoded 5' primer and a J-beta primer mix. MiXCR, applied by TCRdb to the 5' RACE reads, yields one record per CDR3 protein. Found here are 750,000 to 1,000,000 distinct CDR3 sequences, under 35% of them singletons; the top ten hold roughly a tenth. In addition, the sample was reused for a study of T cells of mothers and their children.

This chain connects TRBV12-3 or TRBV12-4 to TRBJ2-3; maybe TRBD2 (6 bases). Sequencing input: blood. The clonotype comes from a woman aged 40-49 years in good health. CDR3 amino acids: CASSLARGGGDTQYF. The DNA of the CDR3 is TGTGCCAGCAGTTTAGCCCGGGGAGGTGGAGATACGCAGTATTTT.